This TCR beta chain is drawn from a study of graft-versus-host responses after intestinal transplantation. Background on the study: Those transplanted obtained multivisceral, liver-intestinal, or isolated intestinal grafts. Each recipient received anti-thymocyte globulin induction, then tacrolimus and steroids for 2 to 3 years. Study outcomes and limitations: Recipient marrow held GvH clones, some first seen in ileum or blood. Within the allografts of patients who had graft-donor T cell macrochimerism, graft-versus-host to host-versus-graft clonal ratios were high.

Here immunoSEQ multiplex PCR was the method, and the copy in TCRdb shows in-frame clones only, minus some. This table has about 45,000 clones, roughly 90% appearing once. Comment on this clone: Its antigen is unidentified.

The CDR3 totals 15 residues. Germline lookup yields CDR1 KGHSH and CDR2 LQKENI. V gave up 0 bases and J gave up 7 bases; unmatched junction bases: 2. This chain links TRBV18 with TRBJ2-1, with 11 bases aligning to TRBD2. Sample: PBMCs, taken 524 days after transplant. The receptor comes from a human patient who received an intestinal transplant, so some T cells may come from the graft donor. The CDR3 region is CASSPPTSGRNEQFF. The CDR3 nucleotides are TGTGCCAGCTCACCACCAACTAGCGGGAGAAATGAGCAGTTCTTC.